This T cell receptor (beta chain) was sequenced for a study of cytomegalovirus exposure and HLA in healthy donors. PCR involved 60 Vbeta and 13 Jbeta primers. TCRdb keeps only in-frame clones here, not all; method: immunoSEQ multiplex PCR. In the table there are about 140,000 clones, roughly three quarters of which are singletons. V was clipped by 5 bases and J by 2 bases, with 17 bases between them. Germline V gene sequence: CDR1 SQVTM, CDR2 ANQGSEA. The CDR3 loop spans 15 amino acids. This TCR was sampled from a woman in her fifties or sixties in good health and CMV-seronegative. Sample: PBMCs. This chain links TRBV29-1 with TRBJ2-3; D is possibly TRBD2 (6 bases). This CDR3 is CSVRPGLAITDTQYF. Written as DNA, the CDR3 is TGCAGCGTTCGCCCGGGACTGGCAATCACAGATACGCAGTATTTT.